This entry features one T cell receptor (beta chain) sequence. Its antigen is unidentified. This record belongs to a study of post-analysis software for immune sequencing data. This CDR3 comprises 15 residues. CDR1 is SGHRS, CDR2 YFSETQ, per germline. V was shortened by 1 base and J by 4 bases, with 12 bases between the two germline ends. Study-level results: Relative to controls, patients had several TRBV segments at higher frequency, with TRBV5-6, TRBV5-1 and TRBV20-1 among these.

Unique molecular identifiers were carried by the TCR beta cDNA libraries. MiXCR was run by TCRdb on the PCR reads, yielding one entry per CDR3 protein. The sample has hundreds of thousands of distinct CDR3 sequences, 55% to 70% seen once. The sequenced material came from blood. This receptor was identified in a girl aged 2 to 10 with multiple sclerosis. The gene calls are TRBV5-1 and TRBJ2-1; a possible D gene is TRBD1 (6 bases). The CDR3 is CASSLPGGAYNEQFF. CDR3 sequence (DNA): TGCGCCAGCAGCTTGCCTGGGGGCGCGTACAATGAGCAGTTCTTC.